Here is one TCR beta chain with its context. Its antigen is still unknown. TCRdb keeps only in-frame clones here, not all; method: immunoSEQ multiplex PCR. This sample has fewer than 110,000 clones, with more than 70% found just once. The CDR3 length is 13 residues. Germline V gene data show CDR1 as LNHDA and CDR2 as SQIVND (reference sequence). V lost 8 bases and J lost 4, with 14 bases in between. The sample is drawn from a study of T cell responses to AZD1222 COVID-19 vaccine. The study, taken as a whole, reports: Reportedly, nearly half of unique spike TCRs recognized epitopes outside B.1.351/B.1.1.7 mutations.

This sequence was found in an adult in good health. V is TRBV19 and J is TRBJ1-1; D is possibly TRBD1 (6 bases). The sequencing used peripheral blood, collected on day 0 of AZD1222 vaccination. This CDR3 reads CASSGQGGTEAFF. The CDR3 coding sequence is TGTGCCAGTTCGGGACAAGGCGGCACTGAAGCTTTCTTT.